The T cell receptor (beta chain) under discussion was sequenced for a study of T cells in Graves' hyperthyroidism and ophthalmopathy. Regarding the study as a whole: A model built on 13 V-J features separated ophthalmopathy from stable hyperthyroidism. Model-based prediction identified ophthalmopathy a median around 6.5 months prior to its onset.

Subjects aged 18 to 65 presented with newly diagnosed hyperthyroidism of less than 2 months' duration. From RNA transcripts, TCR beta CDR3 regions were amplified. Using the HTBI primer set, a first-round RT-PCR was run on the TCR CDR3. TCRdb fed the multiplex PCR reads into MiXCR, producing one record per CDR3 protein. The sample records around 300,000 distinct CDR3 sequences, less than 30% being singletons. This clonotype was recorded many times. Its cognate antigen is unknown. Per germline, CDR1 SGHTA and CDR2 FQGTGA. V lost 6 bases, J lost 0 bases, and 11 bases lay in between. CDR3 length: 15 amino acids.

The V call is TRBV7-3, the J call TRBJ2-2; tentatively, D is TRBD2 (5 bases). This sequence was found in a man in his forties with Graves' hyperthyroidism that later progressed to Graves' ophthalmopathy. The sequenced material came from blood. This chain's CDR3 is CASSGGRANTGELFF. CDR3 nucleotide sequence: TGTGCCAGCAGTGGTGGGAGAGCGAACACCGGGGAGCTGTTTTTT.